The clone carrying this T cell receptor (beta chain) was detected a few times. In the study's own analysis: Amplified reference gene primers provided the basis for estimating nucleated cell counts. This table comes from immunoSEQ multiplex PCR, and its TCRdb copy is limited to in-frame clones, with some not included. V and J calls and clone size are copied from that table; D and trimming were computed from the DNA. Here the sample spans under 150,000 clones, roughly 90% being singletons. The data derive from a study of blood T cell repertoires in COVID-19. About the study: The study drew acute and convalescent COVID-19 samples from the United States, Italy and Spain. T cells, B-cell-depleted T cells, or PBMCs supplied cDNA or gDNA.

Germline lookup yields CDR1 SGDLS and CDR2 YYNGEE. The J segment lost 5 bases and the V segment lost 0 bases, leaving 4 bases of the junction unmatched. CDR3 length: 15 amino acids. This rearrangement joins TRBV9 to TRBJ2-5, with 10 bases aligning to TRBD2. The sequenced sample was peripheral blood. This clonotype was obtained from a man between 65 and 80 years old with active COVID-19. In DNA form, the CDR3 reads TGTGCCAGCAGCGTAGGGCTAGCGGGAGATGAGACCCAGTACTTC. Translated, it gives CASSVGLAGDETQYF.